The present T cell receptor (delta chain) was sequenced within a study of gamma-delta T cells after stem cell transplantation. About this clone itself: Sequence at one end of the junction differs from germline and may be a read error.

TCRdb re-called the RT-PCR reads via CATT. The sample holds some 2,400 delta-chain clones, 44% seen once. The sequenced sample was gamma-delta T cells. The receptor comes from a human donor. It is not recorded whose cells these are; they may come from a transplant donor.

The CDR3 nucleotides are TGTGCCTGTGACCCCGTCGGCAGAATCACCCCGTACAATCACTTTACTGGGGCCGATAAACTCATCTTC. It codes for CACDPVGRITPYNHFTGADKLIF. The V gene is TRDV2, the J gene TRDJ1, with 7 bases identical to TRDD3. Germline V lookup: CDR1 GEAIGNYY, CDR2 EKD. The length of the CDR3 is 23 residues.